A selection of T cell receptor beta chains follows, all from one sample in a study of cytomegalovirus exposure and HLA in healthy donors. Sequencing was performed with immunoSEQ multiplex PCR; in TCRdb, only in-frame clones are kept and a portion is missing. The sample records around 150,000 clones, 70% to 80% being singletons. Sequencing was carried out using PBMCs. The receptors come from a man aged 50 to 59 in good health and CMV-seropositive. CDR3s include the opening cysteine and the closing phenylalanine or tryptophan. Each record gives: D gene, J gene, clone size, V gene, CDR3 protein, CDR3 DNA. The D gene is left open where the match is weak. Size is stated for part of the rows, as once, few or many counts, or as a class when the clone is expanded.

D gene: .; J gene: TRBJ1-3; clone size: .; V gene: TRBV6-1; CDR3 protein: CASSEGVFSGNTIYF; CDR3 DNA: TGTGCCAGCAGTGAGGGAGTGTTCTCTGGAAACACCATATATTTT
D gene: TRBD1; J gene: TRBJ1-1; clone size: .; V gene: TRBV19; CDR3 protein: CASHIQGAWTEAFF; CDR3 DNA: TGTGCCAGTCATATCCAGGGGGCATGGACTGAAGCTTTCTTT
D gene: .; J gene: TRBJ1-6; clone size: .; V gene: TRBV6-5; CDR3 protein: CASSFKGLGSPLHF; CDR3 DNA: TGTGCCAGCAGTTTCAAGGGGTTAGGTTCACCCCTCCACTTT
D gene: .; J gene: TRBJ2-3; clone size: .; V gene: TRBV30; CDR3 protein: CAWTPGDDNSDTQYF; CDR3 DNA: TGTGCCTGGACCCCGGGAGACGACAACTCAGATACGCAGTATTTT
D gene: .; J gene: TRBJ2-5; clone size: .; V gene: TRBV6-5; CDR3 protein: CASRHQETQYF; CDR3 DNA: TGTGCCAGCAGACATCAAGAGACCCAGTACTTC
D gene: .; J gene: TRBJ1-3; clone size: .; V gene: TRBV28; CDR3 protein: CASSFRRSGNTIYF; CDR3 DNA: TGTGCCAGCAGTTTTAGGAGAAGTGGAAACACCATATATTTT
D gene: .; J gene: TRBJ2-2; clone size: .; V gene: TRBV2; CDR3 protein: CASRLLQGTGELFF; CDR3 DNA: TGTGCCAGCAGGTTATTACAGGGAACCGGGGAGCTGTTTTTT
D gene: TRBD2; J gene: TRBJ2-1; clone size: .; V gene: TRBV9; CDR3 protein: CASSVGGLAVYNEQFF; CDR3 DNA: TGTGCCAGCAGCGTAGGGGGACTAGCGGTCTACAATGAGCAGTTCTTC
D gene: .; J gene: TRBJ2-7; clone size: .; V gene: TRBV6-5; CDR3 protein: CASSYSSGSYEQYF; CDR3 DNA: TGTGCCAGCAGTTACAGCAGCGGGTCCTACGAGCAGTACTTC
D gene: .; J gene: TRBJ2-7; clone size: .; V gene: TRBV14; CDR3 protein: CASSQERAYEQYF; CDR3 DNA: TGTGCCAGCAGCCAAGAACGGGCCTACGAGCAGTACTTC
D gene: .; J gene: TRBJ1-5; clone size: few; V gene: TRBV6-4; CDR3 protein: CASRDRDQPQHF; CDR3 DNA: TGTGCCAGCAGGGACAGAGATCAGCCCCAGCATTTT
D gene: .; J gene: TRBJ2-3; clone size: .; V gene: TRBV4-1; CDR3 protein: CASSQPTRPDTQYF; CDR3 DNA: TGCGCCAGCAGCCAACCTACTAGGCCAGATACGCAGTATTTT
D gene: .; J gene: TRBJ1-3; clone size: .; V gene: TRBV18; CDR3 protein: CASSPMRAGGNTIYF; CDR3 DNA: TGTGCCAGCTCACCTATGAGGGCTGGTGGAAACACCATATATTTT
D gene: .; J gene: TRBJ1-2; clone size: .; V gene: TRBV7-8; CDR3 protein: CASSGTKITAYGYTF; CDR3 DNA: TGTGCCAGCAGCGGGACAAAAATCACGGCATATGGCTACACCTTC
D gene: .; J gene: TRBJ1-5; clone size: once; V gene: TRBV19; CDR3 protein: CASSIQGAPSNQPQHF; CDR3 DNA: TGTGCCAGTAGTATCCAAGGAGCCCCCAGCAATCAGCCCCAGCATTTT
D gene: TRBD2; J gene: TRBJ2-7; clone size: .; V gene: TRBV18; CDR3 protein: CASSRGTSGISSYEQYF; CDR3 DNA: TGTGCCAGCTCTCGAGGGACTAGCGGAATAAGCTCCTACGAGCAGTACTTC
D gene: .; J gene: TRBJ2-7; clone size: .; V gene: TRBV20-1; CDR3 protein: CSAETRLGQYF; CDR3 DNA: TGCAGTGCCGAAACAAGACTCGGGCAGTACTTC
D gene: TRBD1; J gene: TRBJ1-1; clone size: .; V gene: TRBV19; CDR3 protein: CASSIDGQGSPEAFF; CDR3 DNA: TGTGCCAGTAGTATAGATGGACAGGGGTCGCCTGAAGCTTTCTTT
D gene: .; J gene: TRBJ2-1; clone size: .; V gene: TRBV27; CDR3 protein: CASSSRLQSEQFF; CDR3 DNA: TGTGCCAGCAGTTCACGACTCCAATCTGAGCAGTTCTTC
D gene: .; J gene: TRBJ2-1; clone size: .; V gene: TRBV19; CDR3 protein: CASSPSLYNEQFF; CDR3 DNA: TGTGCCAGTAGTCCTTCTCTCTACAATGAGCAGTTCTTC
D gene: TRBD2; J gene: TRBJ2-3; clone size: .; V gene: TRBV9; CDR3 protein: CASSRLADTDTQYF; CDR3 DNA: TGTGCCAGCTCGCGACTAGCGGACACAGATACGCAGTATTTT
D gene: TRBD2; J gene: TRBJ2-1; clone size: .; V gene: TRBV27; CDR3 protein: CASSLGLAGYYNEQFF; CDR3 DNA: TGTGCCAGCAGTTTGGGACTAGCGGGATACTACAATGAGCAGTTCTTC
D gene: .; J gene: TRBJ1-2; clone size: .; V gene: TRBV4-1; CDR3 protein: CASSQDTYRGYTF; CDR3 DNA: TGCGCCAGCAGCCAAGACACATATCGAGGCTACACCTTC
D gene: .; J gene: TRBJ1-6; clone size: .; V gene: TRBV10-3; CDR3 protein: CAINKDSDSPLHF; CDR3 DNA: TGTGCCATCAATAAGGACAGTGATTCACCCCTCCACTTT
D gene: .; J gene: TRBJ1-2; clone size: .; V gene: TRBV28; CDR3 protein: CASSLAGGANYGYTF; CDR3 DNA: TGTGCCAGCAGTTTAGCGGGGGGAGCTAACTATGGCTACACCTTC
D gene: TRBD2; J gene: TRBJ2-7; clone size: .; V gene: TRBV10-3; CDR3 protein: CAIRTSGEVGEQYF; CDR3 DNA: TGTGCCATCAGGACTAGCGGCGAGGTGGGCGAGCAGTACTTC
D gene: .; J gene: TRBJ1-4; clone size: .; V gene: TRBV5-1; CDR3 protein: CASSLEGQMGEKLFF; CDR3 DNA: TGCGCCAGCAGCTTGGAAGGACAGATGGGTGAAAAACTGTTTTTT
D gene: TRBD1; J gene: TRBJ1-1; clone size: .; V gene: TRBV30; CDR3 protein: CAWSFGQGVTEAFF; CDR3 DNA: TGTGCCTGGAGTTTCGGGCAGGGGGTGACTGAAGCTTTCTTT
D gene: TRBD1; J gene: TRBJ2-2; clone size: .; V gene: TRBV5-6; CDR3 protein: CASTRDRNTGELFF; CDR3 DNA: TGTGCCAGCACCCGGGACAGGAACACCGGGGAGCTGTTTTTT
D gene: TRBD2; J gene: TRBJ2-7; clone size: once; V gene: TRBV11-3; CDR3 protein: CASSLSLGTSQYF; CDR3 DNA: TGTGCCAGCAGCCTTTCTTTAGGGACTAGTCAGTACTTC
D gene: TRBD1; J gene: TRBJ2-5; clone size: .; V gene: TRBV27; CDR3 protein: CASSLQGALQETQYF; CDR3 DNA: TGTGCCAGCAGTTTACAGGGGGCCTTACAAGAGACCCAGTACTTC
D gene: TRBD2; J gene: TRBJ2-3; clone size: few; V gene: TRBV5-4; CDR3 protein: CASSSSLAGGTDTQYF; CDR3 DNA: TGTGCCAGCAGCTCCTCACTAGCGGGAGGCACAGATACGCAGTATTTT
D gene: .; J gene: TRBJ1-2; clone size: .; V gene: TRBV5-4; CDR3 protein: CASSLGGGGYGYTF; CDR3 DNA: TGTGCCAGCAGCTTGGGGGGGGGTGGCTATGGCTACACCTTC
D gene: .; J gene: TRBJ1-1; clone size: .; V gene: TRBV5-1; CDR3 protein: CASSRDKVNTEAFF; CDR3 DNA: TGCGCCAGCAGCAGGGACAAGGTGAACACTGAAGCTTTCTTT
D gene: TRBD2; J gene: TRBJ2-3; clone size: .; V gene: TRBV5-6; CDR3 protein: CASSAQTSGTPDTQYF; CDR3 DNA: TGTGCCAGCAGCGCCCAGACTAGCGGGACTCCAGATACGCAGTATTTT
D gene: TRBD1; J gene: TRBJ1-1; clone size: .; V gene: TRBV28; CDR3 protein: CASSFSRGLEAFF; CDR3 DNA: TGTGCCAGCAGTTTTTCCAGGGGGCTTGAAGCTTTCTTT
D gene: .; J gene: TRBJ1-5; clone size: .; V gene: TRBV2; CDR3 protein: CASTFRTREGTNQPQHF; CDR3 DNA: TGTGCCAGCACCTTTCGGACAAGAGAAGGTACCAATCAGCCCCAGCATTTT
D gene: .; J gene: TRBJ2-1; clone size: few; V gene: TRBV18; CDR3 protein: CASSPAGVQFF; CDR3 DNA: TGTGCCAGCTCACCGGCCGGGGTGCAGTTCTTC
D gene: TRBD2; J gene: TRBJ2-1; clone size: .; V gene: TRBV9; CDR3 protein: CASSDTGTSGINEQFF; CDR3 DNA: TGTGCCAGCAGTGATACCGGGACTAGCGGCATCAATGAGCAGTTCTTC
D gene: TRBD2; J gene: TRBJ2-3; clone size: once; V gene: TRBV5-1; CDR3 protein: CASSRDSGASTDTQYF; CDR3 DNA: TGCGCCAGCAGCAGGGATAGCGGGGCTAGCACAGATACGCAGTATTTT
D gene: .; J gene: TRBJ1-2; clone size: .; V gene: TRBV5-4; CDR3 protein: CASSLAGGGSYGYTF; CDR3 DNA: TGTGCCAGCAGCTTGGCCGGGGGTGGAAGCTATGGCTACACCTTC
D gene: TRBD1; J gene: TRBJ2-3; clone size: .; V gene: TRBV6-5; CDR3 protein: CASSTGVSTDTQYF; CDR3 DNA: TGTGCCAGCAGTACAGGGGTGAGCACAGATACGCAGTATTTT